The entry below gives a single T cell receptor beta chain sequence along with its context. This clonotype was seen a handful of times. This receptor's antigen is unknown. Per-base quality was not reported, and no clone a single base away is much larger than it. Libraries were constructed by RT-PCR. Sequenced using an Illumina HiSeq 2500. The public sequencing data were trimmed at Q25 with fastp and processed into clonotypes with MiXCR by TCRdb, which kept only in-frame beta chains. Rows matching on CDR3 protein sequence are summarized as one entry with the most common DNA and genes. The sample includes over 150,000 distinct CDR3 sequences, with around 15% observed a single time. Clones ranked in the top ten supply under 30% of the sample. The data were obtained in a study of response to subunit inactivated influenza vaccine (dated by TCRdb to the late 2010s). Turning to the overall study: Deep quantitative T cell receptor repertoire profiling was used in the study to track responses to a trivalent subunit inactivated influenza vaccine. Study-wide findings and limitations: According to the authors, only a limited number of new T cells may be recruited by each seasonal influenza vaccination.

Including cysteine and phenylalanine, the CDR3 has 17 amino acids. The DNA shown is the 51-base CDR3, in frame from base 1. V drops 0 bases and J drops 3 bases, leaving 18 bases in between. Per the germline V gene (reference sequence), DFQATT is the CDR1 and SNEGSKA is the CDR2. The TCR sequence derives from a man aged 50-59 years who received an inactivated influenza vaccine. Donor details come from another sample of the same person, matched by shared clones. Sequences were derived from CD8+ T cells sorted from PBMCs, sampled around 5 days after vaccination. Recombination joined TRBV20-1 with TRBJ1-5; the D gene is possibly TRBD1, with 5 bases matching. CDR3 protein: CSARDPNTHRNNQPQHF. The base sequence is TGCAGTGCTAGAGACCCTAACACCCACAGGAACAATCAGCCCCAGCATTTT.